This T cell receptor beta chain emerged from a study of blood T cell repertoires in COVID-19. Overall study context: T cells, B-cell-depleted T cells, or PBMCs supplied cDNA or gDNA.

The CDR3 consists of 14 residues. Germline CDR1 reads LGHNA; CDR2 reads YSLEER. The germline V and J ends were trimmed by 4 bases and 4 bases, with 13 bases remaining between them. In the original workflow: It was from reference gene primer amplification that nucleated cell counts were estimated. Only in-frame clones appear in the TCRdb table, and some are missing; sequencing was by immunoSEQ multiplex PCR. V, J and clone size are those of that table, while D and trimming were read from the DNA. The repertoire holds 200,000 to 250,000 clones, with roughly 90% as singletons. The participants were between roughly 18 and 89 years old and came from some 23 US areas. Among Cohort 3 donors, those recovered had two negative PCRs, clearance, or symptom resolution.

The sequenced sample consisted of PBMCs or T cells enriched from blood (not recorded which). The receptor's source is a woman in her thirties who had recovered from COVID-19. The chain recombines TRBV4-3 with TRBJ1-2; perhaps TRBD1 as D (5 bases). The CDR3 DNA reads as TGCGCCAGCAGCCCCGCCAGGGCGAGCTATGGCTACACCTTC. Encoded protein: CASSPARASYGYTF.